One sample yielded the 18 T cell receptor beta chains listed below, sequenced in a study of T cells after yellow fever vaccination (dated by TCRdb to between 2017 and 2020). This specimen's treatment or condition label, interpreted: live attenuated yellow fever vaccine strain. Library creation used 5' RACE. The sample was run on an Illumina HiSeq 2500. Starting from the raw public reads, TCRdb applied fastp trimming at Q25, assembled clones with MiXCR and retained in-frame beta chains. Each CDR3 protein gets just one entry, which takes the most common genes and DNA from the rows behind it. The sample profile shows 200,000 to 300,000 distinct CDR3 sequences; about 7.1% of them were found once. The ten top clones hold approximately 0.85% of the sample. Sequenced here: CD4+ T cells sorted from PBMCs, sampled 15 days after the yellow fever booster vaccination. All receptors derive from a man aged 25-45 years who received the YFV17D yellow fever vaccine.

This clonotype was detected many times. J is TRBJ2-3 and V is TRBV7-2; unclear D gene. CDR3 length: 14 residues. V gave up 3 bases and J gave up 2 bases, with 9 bases separating them. Looked up from germline, CDR1 is SGHTA and CDR2 is FQGNSA. This CDR3 is CASSFGPYTDTQYF. CDR3 sequence (DNA): TGTGCCAGCAGCTTCGGACCCTACACAGATACGCAGTATTTT. Based on the CDR3 plus reference TRBV7-2 and TRBJ2-3, the full variable domain is GAGVSQSPSNKVTEKGKDVELRCDPISGHTALYWYRQSLGQGLEFLIYFQGNSAPDKSGLPSDRFSAERTGGSVSTLTIQRTQQEDSAVYLCASSFGPYTDTQYFGPGTRLTVL.

The chain combines TRBV29-1 with TRBJ1-2; no clear D. Germline CDR1 reads SQVTM; CDR2 reads ANQGSEA. V dropped 4 bases and J dropped 4 bases, with 13 bases sitting between them. CDR3 size: 13 residues. The CDR3 DNA reads TGCAGCGTTGTCGATGGCGGAGCCTATGGCTACACCTTC. Its protein product is CSVVDGGAYGYTF.

This clonotype was counted a few times. V usage is TRBV5-4 and J usage is TRBJ1-1; D ambiguous. Germline V gene lookup returns CDR1 SGHNT and CDR2 YYREEE (reference sequence). The CDR3 loop spans 15 amino acids. Trimming took 1 base from V and 0 from J, leaving 10 bases between them. CDR3 loop: CASSLPLDMNTEAFF. The CDR3 region has the DNA TGTGCCAGCAGCTTGCCGCTTGACATGAACACTGAAGCTTTCTTT.

The CDR3 nucleotides read TGCAGTGCTAGGGGGACTAACGAAAACACAGATACGCAGTATTTT. Its translation: CSARGTNENTDTQYF. The chain is built from TRBV20-1 and TRBJ2-3, with 7 bases fitting TRBD2. This CDR3 spans 15 amino acids. Trimming took 3 bases from V and 2 from J; bases not matched to a gene: 8. Germline V gene data show CDR1 as DFQATT and CDR2 as SNEGSKA (reference sequence).

This clonotype has at least ten counts. V and J are TRBV19 and TRBJ2-6, with D unclear. The V gene's germline CDR1 is LNHDA and CDR2 SQIVND (reference sequence). Trimming took off 7 bases at V and 9 bases at J, with 13 bases between the two ends. The CDR3 has 13 residues. CDR3 protein: CASNPRDNNVLTF. The CDR3, as DNA: TGTGCCAGTAATCCCCGTGACAACAACGTCCTGACTTTC.

CDR3 residues: CASQADGSYNEQFF. In nucleotides, the CDR3 is TGTGCCAGTCAAGCGGACGGCTCCTACAATGAGCAGTTCTTC. The V gene is TRBV6-2 or TRBV6-3, the J gene TRBJ2-1, with D possibly matching TRBD2 (5 bases). CDR1 and CDR2 from the germline V gene are MNHEY and SVGEGT. The CDR3 sequence is 14 residues long. Trimming shortened V by 9 bases and J by 0 bases, and 12 bases separated the two germline ends.

The J gene is TRBJ2-5, the V gene TRBV24-1, with a weak D call TRBD1 (5 bases). CDR3 length equals 14 residues. The germline V gene has CDR1 KGHDR and CDR2 SFDVKD. The V gene lost 11 bases and the J gene lost 1 base, with 16 bases spanning the gap. The CDR3 loop reads CAIKTDNPQETQYF. CDR3 nucleotides: TGTGCCATTAAGACAGACAACCCCCAAGAGACCCAGTACTTC.

There are many counts of this clonotype. The CDR3 spells CASSTRATNTEAFF. The CDR3 nucleotides read TGCGCCAGCAGCACCCGGGCCACGAACACTGAAGCTTTCTTT. The chain recombines TRBV5-1 with TRBJ1-1; D uncertain. Trimming left V 4 bases short and J 1 base short, with 11 bases between. CDR3 length: 14 residues. Germline CDR1 SGHRS, CDR2 YFSETQ.

This chain uses TRBV7-2 with TRBJ2-3; possibly TRBD2 for D (5 bases). With 3 bases removed from V and 4 bases from J, the gap between germline ends came to 8 bases. The germline CDR1 and CDR2 sequences are SGHTA and FQGNSA. This CDR3 contains 13 residues. The CDR3 reads CASSLSSPDTQYF. The CDR3 region has the DNA TGTGCCAGCAGCTTGTCTAGCCCAGATACGCAGTATTTT.

The gene calls are TRBV7-2 and TRBJ2-5, with 7 bases fitting TRBD1. Trimming removed 5 bases from V and 8 bases from J; junction bases left unmatched: 11. The CDR3 has 14 residues. The germline V gene encodes CDR1 SGHTA and CDR2 FQGNSA. In nucleotides, the CDR3 is TGTGCCAGCAGCCCCGACAGGGCCTTGGGCACCCAGTACTTC. Its protein is CASSPDRALGTQYF.

This clonotype turned up a few times. The rearrangement joins TRBV7-9 to TRBJ2-7, with TRBD1 as a possible D gene (6 bases). The V end was cut by 2 bases, the J end by 2 bases, with 13 bases between. This CDR3 region has 15 residues. The V gene's germline CDR1 is SEHNR and CDR2 FQNEAQ (reference sequence). CDR3 sequence reads: CASSLNTGTPYEQYF. In DNA, the CDR3 is TGTGCCAGCAGCTTAAACACCGGGACACCCTACGAGCAGTACTTC. Variable domain in full (rest from reference TRBV7-9 and TRBJ2-7): DTGVSQNPRHKITKRGQNVTFRCDPISEHNRLYWYRQTLGQGPEFLTYFQNEAQLEKSRLLSDRFSAERPKGSFSTLEIQRTEQGDSAMYLCASSLNTGTPYEQYFGPGTRLTVT.

This clonotype has just a few counts. J is TRBJ1-6 and V is TRBV7-3; 8 bases map to TRBD1. This CDR3 has 13 amino acids. J lost 9 bases, V lost 3 bases, and 1 base had no gene match. Germline V lookup: CDR1 SGHTA, CDR2 FQGTGA. CDR3 nucleotides: TGTGCCAGCAGCTTGGACAGGGCTTCACCCCTCCACTTT. This sequence encodes CASSLDRASPLHF.

The rearrangement links TRBV7-2 to TRBJ2-7; D might be TRBD2 (6 bases). V lost 0 bases and J lost 7, with 10 bases in between. CDR3 length: 13 residues. Germline V lookup: CDR1 SGHTA, CDR2 FQGNSA. The CDR3 DNA reads as TGTGCCAGCAGCTTAGCTGGCGCGGGGGAGCAGTACTTC. It is translated as CASSLAGAGEQYF.

This clonotype was recorded at least ten times. V is TRBV5-5 and J is TRBJ2-7; D possibly matches TRBD1 or TRBD2 (5 bases each). Germline assignment: CDR1 SGHKS and CDR2 YYEKEE (reference sequence). V was trimmed by 1 base and J by 2 bases, leaving 13 bases between them. This CDR3 has 15 residues. The CDR3 bases are TGTGCCAGCAGCTTGCTGGGGGACGGAGCCTACGAGCAGTACTTC. This encodes CASSLLGDGAYEQYF. Based on the CDR3 plus reference TRBV5-5 and TRBJ2-7, the full variable domain is DAGVTQSPTHLIKTRGQQVTLRCSPISGHKSVSWYQQVLGQGPQFIFQYYEKEERGRGNFPDRFSARQFPNYSSELNVNALLLGDSALYLCASSLLGDGAYEQYFGPGTRLTVT.

This clonotype was recorded a few times. The CDR3, as DNA: TGTGCCACCAGCCAGGGGGACTACGAGCAGTACTTC. It specifies CATSQGDYEQYF. The rearrangement joins TRBV24-1 to TRBJ2-7; TRBD1 matches at 7 bases. In germline, CDR1 is KGHDR, CDR2 SFDVKD. CDR3 size: 12 residues. With 7 bases clipped from V and 3 bases from J, the junction kept 2 bases outside the gene matches.

This clonotype was observed a few times. This rearrangement joins TRBV25-1 to TRBJ1-6; 7 positions agree with TRBD1. Losses at the gene ends were 1 base for V and 6 bases for J; bases not matched to a gene: 3. The germline V gene encodes CDR1 MGHDK and CDR2 SYGVNS. This CDR3 contains 15 residues. The CDR3 region has the DNA TGTGCCAGCAGTGAATCGGGACAGATTAATTCACCCCTCCACTTT. Protein product: CASSESGQINSPLHF.

This clonotype has just a few counts. J is TRBJ2-5 and V is TRBV9, with TRBD1 matching over 9 bases. This CDR3 spans 16 amino acids. From germline, CDR1 is SGDLS and CDR2 YYNGEE. V lost 1 base to trimming and J lost 4 bases; unmatched junction nucleotides: 8. The CDR3 bases are TGTGCCAGCAGCGTAACCCCGGGACAGGGTAGAGAGACCCAGTACTTC. Encoded protein: CASSVTPGQGRETQYF.

This clonotype appeared a few times. The V and J genes are TRBV6-5 and TRBJ1-5; D gene ambiguous. The germline gives CDR1 MNHEY, CDR2 SVGAGI. CDR3 size: 12 residues. Trimming cost V 8 bases and J 8 bases, with 13 bases left between them. The CDR3 sequence: CASRASGEPQHF. CDR3 DNA: TGTGCCAGCCGGGCCTCCGGGGAGCCCCAGCATTTT.